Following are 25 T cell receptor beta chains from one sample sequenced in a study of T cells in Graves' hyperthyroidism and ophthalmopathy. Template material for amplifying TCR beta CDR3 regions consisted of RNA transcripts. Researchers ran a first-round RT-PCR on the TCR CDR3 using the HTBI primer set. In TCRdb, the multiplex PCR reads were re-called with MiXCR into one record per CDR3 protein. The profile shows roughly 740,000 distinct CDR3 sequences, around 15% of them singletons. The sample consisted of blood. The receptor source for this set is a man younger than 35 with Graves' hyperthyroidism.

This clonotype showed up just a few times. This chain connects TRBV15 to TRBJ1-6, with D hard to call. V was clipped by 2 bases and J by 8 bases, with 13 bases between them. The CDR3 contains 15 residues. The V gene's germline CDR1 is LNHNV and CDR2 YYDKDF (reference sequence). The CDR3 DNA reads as TGTGCCACCAGCAGATGGGCCCCAACCGATTCACCCCTCCACTTT. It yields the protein CATSRWAPTDSPLHF.

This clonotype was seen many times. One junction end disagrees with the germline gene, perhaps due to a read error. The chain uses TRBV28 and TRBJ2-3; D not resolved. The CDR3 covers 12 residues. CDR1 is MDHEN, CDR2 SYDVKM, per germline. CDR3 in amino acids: CASRLSTDTQYF. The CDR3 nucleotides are TGTGCCAGCAGGTTATCCACAGATACGCAGTATTTT.

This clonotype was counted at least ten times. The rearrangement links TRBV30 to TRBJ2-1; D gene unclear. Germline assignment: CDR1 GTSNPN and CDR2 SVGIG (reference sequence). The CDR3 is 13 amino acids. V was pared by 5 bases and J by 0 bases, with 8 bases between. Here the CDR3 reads CAWQINSYNEQFF. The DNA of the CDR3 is TGTGCCTGGCAGATAAACTCCTACAATGAGCAGTTCTTC.

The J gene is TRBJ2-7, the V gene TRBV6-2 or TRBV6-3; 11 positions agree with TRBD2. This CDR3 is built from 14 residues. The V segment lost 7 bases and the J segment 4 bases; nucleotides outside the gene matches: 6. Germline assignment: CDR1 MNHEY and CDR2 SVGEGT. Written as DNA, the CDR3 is TGTGCCAGCAATGAACTAGCGGGGGTTTACGAGCAGTACTTC. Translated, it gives CASNELAGVYEQYF.

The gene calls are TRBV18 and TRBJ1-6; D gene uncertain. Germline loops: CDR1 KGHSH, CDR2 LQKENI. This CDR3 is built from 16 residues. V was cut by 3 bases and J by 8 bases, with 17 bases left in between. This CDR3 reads CASSPSSFIGDSPLHF. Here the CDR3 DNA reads TGTGCCAGCTCACCGTCCAGTTTCATAGGAGATTCACCCCTCCACTTT.

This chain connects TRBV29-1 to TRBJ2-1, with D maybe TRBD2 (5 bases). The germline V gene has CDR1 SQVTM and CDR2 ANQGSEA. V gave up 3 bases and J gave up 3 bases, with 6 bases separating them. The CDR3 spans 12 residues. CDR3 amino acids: CSVDGVYNEQFF. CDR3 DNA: TGCAGCGTTGACGGGGTCTACAATGAGCAGTTCTTC.

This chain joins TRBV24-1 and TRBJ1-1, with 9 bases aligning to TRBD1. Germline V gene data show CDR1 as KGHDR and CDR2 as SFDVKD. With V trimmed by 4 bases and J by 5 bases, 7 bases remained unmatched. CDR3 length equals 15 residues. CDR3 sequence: CATSEGDRVGTEAFF. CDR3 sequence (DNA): TGTGCCACCAGTGAAGGGGACAGGGTGGGAACTGAAGCTTTCTTT.

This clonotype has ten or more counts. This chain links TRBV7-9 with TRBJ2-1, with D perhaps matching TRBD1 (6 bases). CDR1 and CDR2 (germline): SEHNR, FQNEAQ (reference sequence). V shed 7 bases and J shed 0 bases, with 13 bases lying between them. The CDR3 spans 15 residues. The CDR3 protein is CASTTGLPSYNEQFF. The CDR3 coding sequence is TGTGCCAGCACCACAGGGCTACCCTCCTACAATGAGCAGTTCTTC.

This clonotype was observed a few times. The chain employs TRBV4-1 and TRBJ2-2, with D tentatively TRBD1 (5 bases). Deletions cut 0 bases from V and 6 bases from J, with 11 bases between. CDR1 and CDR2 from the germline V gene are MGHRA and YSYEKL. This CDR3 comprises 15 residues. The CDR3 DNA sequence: TGCGCCAGCAGCCAAGAGCCAGGGTATGCCGGGGAGCTGTTTTTT. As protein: CASSQEPGYAGELFF.

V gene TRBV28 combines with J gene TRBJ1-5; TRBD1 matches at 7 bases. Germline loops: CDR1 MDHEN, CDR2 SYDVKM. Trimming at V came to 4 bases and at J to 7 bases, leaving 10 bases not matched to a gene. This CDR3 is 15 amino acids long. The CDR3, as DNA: TGTGCCAGCAGTTCCGCGACAGGGTGGGACCAGCCCCAGCATTTT. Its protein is CASSSATGWDQPQHF.

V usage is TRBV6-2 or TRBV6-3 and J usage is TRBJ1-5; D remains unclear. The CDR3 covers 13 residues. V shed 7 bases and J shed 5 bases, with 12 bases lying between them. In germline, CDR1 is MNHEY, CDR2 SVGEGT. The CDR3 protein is CASTEGVYQPQHF. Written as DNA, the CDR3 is TGTGCCAGCACCGAGGGAGTCTATCAGCCCCAGCATTTT.

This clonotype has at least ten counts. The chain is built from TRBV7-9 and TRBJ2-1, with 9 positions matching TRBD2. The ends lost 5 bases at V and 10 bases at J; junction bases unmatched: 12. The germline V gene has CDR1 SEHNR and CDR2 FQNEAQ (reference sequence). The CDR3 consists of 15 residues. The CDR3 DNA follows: TGTGCCAGCAGCCCGCCGGGACTAGCAAGTACGGAGCAGTTCTTC. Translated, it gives CASSPPGLASTEQFF.

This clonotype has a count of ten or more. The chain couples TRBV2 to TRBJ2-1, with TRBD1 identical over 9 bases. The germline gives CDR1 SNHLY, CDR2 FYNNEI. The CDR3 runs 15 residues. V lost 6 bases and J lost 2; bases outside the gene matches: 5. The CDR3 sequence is CASSGDRATYNEQFF. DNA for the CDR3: TGTGCCAGCAGCGGGGACAGGGCGACCTACAATGAGCAGTTCTTC.

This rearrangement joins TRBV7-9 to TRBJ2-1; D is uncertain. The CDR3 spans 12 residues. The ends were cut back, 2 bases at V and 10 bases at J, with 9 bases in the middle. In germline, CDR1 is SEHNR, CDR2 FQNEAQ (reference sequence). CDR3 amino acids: CASSLMGFEQFF. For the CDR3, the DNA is TGTGCCAGCAGCTTAATGGGGTTCGAGCAGTTCTTC. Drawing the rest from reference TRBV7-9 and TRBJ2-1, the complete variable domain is DTGVSQNPRHKITKRGQNVTFRCDPISEHNRLYWYRQTLGQGPEFLTYFQNEAQLEKSRLLSDRFSAERPKGSFSTLEIQRTEQGDSAMYLCASSLMGFEQFFGPGTRLTVL.

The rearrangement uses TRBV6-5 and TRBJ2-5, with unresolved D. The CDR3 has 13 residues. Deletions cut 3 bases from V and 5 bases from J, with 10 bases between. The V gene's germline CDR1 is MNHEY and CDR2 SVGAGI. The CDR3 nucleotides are TGTGCCAGCAGTTATGGGATGAGGGAGACCCAGTACTTC. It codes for CASSYGMRETQYF.

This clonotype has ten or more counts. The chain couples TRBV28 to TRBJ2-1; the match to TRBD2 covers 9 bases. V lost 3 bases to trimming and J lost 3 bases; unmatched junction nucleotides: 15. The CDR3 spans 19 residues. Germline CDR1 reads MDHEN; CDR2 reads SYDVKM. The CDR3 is CASSLGSLWWTSDYNEQFF. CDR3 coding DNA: TGTGCCAGCAGTTTGGGTAGTCTTTGGTGGACTAGCGACTACAATGAGCAGTTCTTC.

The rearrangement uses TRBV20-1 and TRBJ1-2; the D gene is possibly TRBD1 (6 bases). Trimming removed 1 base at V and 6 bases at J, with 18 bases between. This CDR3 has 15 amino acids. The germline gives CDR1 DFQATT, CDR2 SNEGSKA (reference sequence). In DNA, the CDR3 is TGCAGTGCTAGAGCTACAGGGACCCTTTTGGATGGCTACACCTTC. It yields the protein CSARATGTLLDGYTF.

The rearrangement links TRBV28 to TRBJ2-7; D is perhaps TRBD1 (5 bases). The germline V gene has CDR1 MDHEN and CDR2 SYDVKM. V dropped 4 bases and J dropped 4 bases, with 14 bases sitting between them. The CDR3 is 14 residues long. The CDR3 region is CASSSPLRAYEQYF. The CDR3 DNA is TGTGCCAGCAGTTCCCCGCTCAGGGCGTACGAGCAGTACTTC. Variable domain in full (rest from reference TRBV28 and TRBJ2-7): DVKVTQSSRYLVKRTGEKVFLECVQDMDHENMFWYRQDPGLGLRLIYFSYDVKMKEKGDIPEGYSVSREKKERFSLILESASTNQTSMYLCASSSPLRAYEQYFGPGTRLTVT.

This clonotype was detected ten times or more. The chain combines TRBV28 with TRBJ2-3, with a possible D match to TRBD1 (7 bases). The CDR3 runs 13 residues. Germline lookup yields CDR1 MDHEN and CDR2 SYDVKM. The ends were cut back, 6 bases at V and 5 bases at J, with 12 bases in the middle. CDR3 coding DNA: TGTGCCAGCAGAAGGCAGGGGGGAGATACGCAGTATTTT. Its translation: CASRRQGGDTQYF.

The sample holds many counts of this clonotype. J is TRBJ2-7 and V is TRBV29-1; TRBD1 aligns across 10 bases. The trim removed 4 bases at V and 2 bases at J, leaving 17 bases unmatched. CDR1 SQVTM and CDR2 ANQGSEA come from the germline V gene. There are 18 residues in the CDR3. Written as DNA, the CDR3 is TGCAGCGTTGCCAACCTTCTTCCCGGGACAGGGGTACCCTACGAGCAGTACTTC. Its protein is CSVANLLPGTGVPYEQYF.

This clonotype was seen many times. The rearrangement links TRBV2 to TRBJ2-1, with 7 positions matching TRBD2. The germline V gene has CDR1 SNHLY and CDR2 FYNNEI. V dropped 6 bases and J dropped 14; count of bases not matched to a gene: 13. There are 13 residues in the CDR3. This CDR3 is CASRTSMTYREFF. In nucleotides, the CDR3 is TGTGCCAGCAGGACTAGCATGACGTACCGGGAGTTCTTC.

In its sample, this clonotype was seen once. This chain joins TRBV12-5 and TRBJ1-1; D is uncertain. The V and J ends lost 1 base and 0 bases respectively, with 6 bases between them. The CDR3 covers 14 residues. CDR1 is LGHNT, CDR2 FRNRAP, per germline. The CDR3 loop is CASGLATMNTEAFF. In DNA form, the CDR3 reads TGTGCTAGTGGTTTGGCCACAATGAACACTGAAGCTTTCTTT.

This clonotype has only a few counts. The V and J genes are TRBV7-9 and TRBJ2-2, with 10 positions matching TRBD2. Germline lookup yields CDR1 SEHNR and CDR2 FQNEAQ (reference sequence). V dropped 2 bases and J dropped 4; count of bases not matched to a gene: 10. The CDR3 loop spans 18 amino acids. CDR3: CASSLFPGVAGGTGELFF. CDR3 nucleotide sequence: TGTGCCAGCAGCTTATTTCCCGGGGTAGCGGGAGGCACCGGGGAGCTGTTTTTT.

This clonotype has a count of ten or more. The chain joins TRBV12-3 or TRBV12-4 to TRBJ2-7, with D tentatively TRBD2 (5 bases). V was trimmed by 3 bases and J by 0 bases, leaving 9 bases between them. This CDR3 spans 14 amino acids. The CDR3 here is CASSFGRVSYEQYF. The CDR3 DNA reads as TGTGCCAGCAGTTTTGGGCGGGTCTCCTACGAGCAGTACTTC.

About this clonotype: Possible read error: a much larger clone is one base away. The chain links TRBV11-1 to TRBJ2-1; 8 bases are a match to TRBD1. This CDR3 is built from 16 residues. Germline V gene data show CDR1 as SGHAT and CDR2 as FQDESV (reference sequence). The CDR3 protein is CASSPLPGQGYNERFF. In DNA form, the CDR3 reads TGTGCCAGCAGCCCACTGCCCGGACAGGGTTACAATGAGCGGTTCTTC.